Listed here are 8 T cell receptor beta chains from one sample, sequenced in a study of cytomegalovirus exposure and HLA in healthy donors. PCR amplification relied on 60 Vbeta primers (plus 13 Jbeta primers). Clones were sequenced by immunoSEQ multiplex PCR, and TCRdb holds only the in-frame ones, with some missing. The table lists around 85,000 clones, 80% of them singletons. Sequences were obtained from PBMCs. The receptors were gathered from a man in his fifties or sixties in good health and CMV-seropositive.

The chain is built from TRBV4-1 and TRBJ1-5, with D possibly being TRBD1 (5 bases). The CDR3 consists of 17 residues. V was cut by 1 base and J by 2 bases, with 15 bases left in between. The germline gives CDR1 MGHRA, CDR2 YSYEKL. The CDR3 DNA sequence: TGCGCCAGCAGCCAAGTGAGGTCAGGGCTACGCAATCAGCCCCAGCATTTT. It yields the protein CASSQVRSGLRNQPQHF.

This clone appeared once. The chain is built from TRBV30 and TRBJ2-5; D unresolved. V lost 2 bases and J 3 bases, leaving 10 bases between the germline ends. Germline V gives CDR1 GTSNPN, CDR2 SVGIG (reference sequence). The CDR3 has 13 residues. DNA for the CDR3: TGTGCCTGGAGTTCGGGTGCGGAAGAGACCCAGTACTTC. Translated: CAWSSGAEETQYF.

The chain joins TRBV7-9 to TRBJ2-3; 7 bases are shared with TRBD1. The CDR3 has 15 amino acids. Germline CDR1 and CDR2: SEHNR and FQNEAQ (reference sequence). The V and J ends lost 5 bases and 6 bases, in that order; junction bases with no gene match: 11. The CDR3, as DNA: TGTGCCAGCAGCCTCCTCGGACAGGCTAGGGATACGCAGTATTTT. As protein: CASSLLGQARDTQYF.

The V and J genes are TRBV29-1 and TRBJ2-1, with a tentative D call TRBD2 (5 bases). With 4 bases removed from V and 1 base from J, the gap between germline ends came to 17 bases. This CDR3 is built from 16 residues. Looked up from germline, CDR1 is SQVTM and CDR2 is ANQGSEA. The CDR3 sequence is CSVVGSVSESYNEQFF. In DNA, the CDR3 is TGCAGCGTTGTGGGTAGCGTCAGCGAGTCCTACAATGAGCAGTTCTTC.

The chain uses TRBV4-2 and TRBJ2-1; D is possibly TRBD2 (5 bases). V was cut by 5 bases and J by 1 base, with 12 bases left in between. The CDR3 runs 15 residues. Germline lookup yields CDR1 LGHNA and CDR2 YNFKEQ. Written as DNA, the CDR3 is TGTGCCAGCAGCACCACTAGTGAGTCCTACAATGAGCAGTTCTTC. Translating gives CASSTTSESYNEQFF.

The CDR3 nucleotides read TGTGCCAGCAGCCAAGTCGGGACTAGCGCAATACAAGAGACCCAGTACTTC. Translating gives CASSQVGTSAIQETQYF. The J gene is TRBJ2-5, the V gene TRBV4-2, with 10 bases fitting TRBD2. V lost 1 base to trimming and J lost 2 bases; unmatched junction nucleotides: 7. The germline V gene has CDR1 LGHNA and CDR2 YNFKEQ. This CDR3 has 17 residues.

The chain carries TRBV11-3 and TRBJ2-3; the D gene is possibly TRBD2 (5 bases). Germline V lookup: CDR1 SGHNT, CDR2 YENEEA. The V end was cut by 6 bases, the J end by 11 bases, with 18 bases between. The CDR3 is 13 residues long. CDR3 in DNA: TGTGCCAGCAGTTCCGGACTGAATGGCATGCAGTATTTT. Protein sequence: CASSSGLNGMQYF.

The chain couples TRBV2 to TRBJ2-2; no clear D gene. Trimming took off 6 bases at V and 2 bases at J, with 10 bases between the two ends. This CDR3 is 14 amino acids long. Germline CDR1 is SNHLY and CDR2 is FYNNEI. The CDR3: CASRGDSNTGELFF. The CDR3 nucleotides are TGTGCCAGCAGGGGCGATTCCAACACCGGGGAGCTGTTTTTT.